This T cell receptor (beta chain) is from a study of T cells in Graves' hyperthyroidism and ophthalmopathy. Findings and caveats of the study: Most thyroid clonotypes that were expanded above 0.001 also turned up in blood. The model forecast ophthalmopathy, anticipating it by a median around 6.5 months before onset.

Diagnosing involved the use of clinical symptoms, serum thyroxine and TRAb, thyroid ultrasound and orbital computed tomography. This clonotype has ten or more counts. Its target is unknown. Researchers amplified the TCR beta CDR3 regions from RNA transcripts. RT-PCR in the first round (using the HTBI primer set) targeted the TCR CDR3. TCRdb reanalysed the multiplex PCR reads using MiXCR and keeps one entry per CDR3 protein. The repertoire holds over 300,000 distinct CDR3 sequences, about 15% seen once, with 11% in the top ten. J gave up 4 bases and V 6 bases, and 7 bases lay outside the gene matches. Germline V CDR1 and CDR2: ENHRY, SYGVKD. The length of the CDR3 is 15 residues.

Source material: blood. The sequence derives from a woman aged 55-69 years with Graves' hyperthyroidism. This chain joins TRBV10-3 and TRBJ2-3, with 10 positions matching TRBD1. CDR3 DNA: TGTGCCATCAGACGACAGGGGGCTGGAGCAGATACGCAGTATTTT. It yields the protein CAIRRQGAGADTQYF.